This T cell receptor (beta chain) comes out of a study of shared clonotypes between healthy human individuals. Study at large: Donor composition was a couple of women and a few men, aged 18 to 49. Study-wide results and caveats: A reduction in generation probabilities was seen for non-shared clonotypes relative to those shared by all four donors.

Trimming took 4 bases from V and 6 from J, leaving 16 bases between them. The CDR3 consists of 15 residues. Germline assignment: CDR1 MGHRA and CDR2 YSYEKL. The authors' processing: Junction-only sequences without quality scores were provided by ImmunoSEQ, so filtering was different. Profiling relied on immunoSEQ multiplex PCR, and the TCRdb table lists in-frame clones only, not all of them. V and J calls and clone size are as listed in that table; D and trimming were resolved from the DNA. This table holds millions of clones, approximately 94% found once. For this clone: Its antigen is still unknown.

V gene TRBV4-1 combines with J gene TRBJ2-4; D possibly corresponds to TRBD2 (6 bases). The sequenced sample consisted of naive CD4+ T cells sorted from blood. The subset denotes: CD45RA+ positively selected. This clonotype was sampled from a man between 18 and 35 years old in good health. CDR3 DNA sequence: TGCGCCAGCAGCCCCCCGGGAACGGGGGTAAACATTCAGTACTTC. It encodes CASSPPGTGVNIQYF.